Presented here are 31 T cell receptor beta chains from one specimen sequenced in a study of vaccination effects on CD4 cells after COVID-19. Before sequencing, viral peptide pools were used by the ViraFEST assay to expand antigen-specific CD4+ T cells. CD4+ T cell isolation took place after 10 days of culture. As their vaccination, participants received two doses of either BNT162b2 or mRNA-1273. These receptors' antigens are unknown. Only in-frame clones appear in the TCRdb table, and some are missing; sequencing was by immunoSEQ multiplex PCR. This sample carries tens of thousands of clones, roughly 81% of them seen once, and the ten largest clones take about 1.4%. Material: CD4+ T cells from PBMCs cultured with HCoV-229E spike peptides, obtained after COVID-19 vaccination. Every receptor here comes from a human donor who received a COVID-19 vaccine.

CDR3 protein: CASSLDGQADVYEQYV. Here the CDR3 DNA reads TGTGCCAGCAGCTTAGATGGGCAGGCTGATGTTTACGAGCAGTACGTC. The gene calls are TRBV5-5 and TRBJ2-7; no definite D call. In germline, CDR1 is SGHKS, CDR2 YYEKEE (reference sequence). The CDR3 runs 16 residues. The germline V and J ends were trimmed by 2 bases and 4 bases, with 19 bases remaining between them.

The V call is TRBV5-6, the J call TRBJ1-4; perhaps TRBD1 as D (5 bases). Trimming removed 3 bases from V and 7 bases from J, with 10 bases in between. Germline assignment: CDR1 SGHDT and CDR2 YYEEEE. The CDR3 is made up of 13 amino acids. The CDR3 DNA sequence: TGTGCCAGCAGCTATGGCACAGGTGAAAAACTGTTTTTT. It translates to CASSYGTGEKLFF. Variable domain in full (rest from reference TRBV5-6 and TRBJ1-4): DAGVTQSPTHLIKTRGQQVTLRCSPKSGHDTVSWYQQALGQGPQFIFQYYEEEERQRGNFPDRFSGHQFPNYSSELNVNALLLGDSALYLCASSYGTGEKLFFGSGTQLSVL.

J is TRBJ2-5 and V is TRBV2, with TRBD2 as a possible D gene (5 bases). The germline V and J ends were trimmed by 3 bases and 3 bases, with 11 bases remaining between them. The germline V gene encodes CDR1 SNHLY and CDR2 FYNNEI. This CDR3 comprises 14 residues. CDR3 sequence: CASSDPSPKETQYF. In DNA, the CDR3 is TGTGCCAGCAGTGACCCTAGCCCTAAAGAGACCCAGTACTTC.

The chain joins TRBV12-3 or TRBV12-4 to TRBJ1-1, with unresolved D. Trimming shortened V by 5 bases and J by 1 base, and 8 bases separated the two germline ends. The CDR3 is 13 amino acids. In nucleotides, the CDR3 is TGTGCCAGCAGTAACGGGCCGAACACTGAAGCTTTCTTT. It translates to CASSNGPNTEAFF.

This chain uses TRBV4-1 with TRBJ1-1, with 8 nucleotides matching TRBD1. The CDR3 covers 14 residues. Trimming cost V 3 bases and J 1 base; bases outside gene matches: 1. CDR1 is MGHRA and CDR2 is YSYEKL in the germline V gene. The CDR3 loop reads CASSQTGENTEAFF. The CDR3 DNA is TGCGCCAGCAGCCAGACAGGGGAGAACACTGAAGCTTTCTTT.

For the CDR3, the DNA is TGTGCCAGCAGTGGATTGGGACAGCCGCTACATGGCTACACCTTC. Translation gives CASSGLGQPLHGYTF. V usage is TRBV6-2 or TRBV6-3 and J usage is TRBJ1-2; 7 nucleotides line up with TRBD1. CDR1 is MNHEY and CDR2 is SVGEGT in the germline V gene. Trimming at V came to 5 bases and at J to 6 bases, leaving 12 bases not matched to a gene. The CDR3 spans 15 residues.

This clone has only a few counts. V is TRBV18 and J is TRBJ2-5, with D possibly TRBD2 on 6 matching bases. Germline V lookup: CDR1 KGHSH, CDR2 LQKENI. The length of the CDR3 is 14 residues. Trimming stripped 1 base from V and 3 bases from J, with 9 bases between. CDR3 in DNA: TGTGCCAGCTCACCACTCATAGCGGAAGAGACCCAGTACTTC. It translates to CASSPLIAEETQYF. The full variable domain, its missing parts supplied by reference TRBV18 and TRBJ2-5, is NAGVMQNPRHLVRRRGQEARLRCSPMKGHSHVYWYRQLPEEGLKFMVYLQKENIIDESGMPKERFSAEFPKEGPSILRIQQVVRGDSAAYFCASSPLIAEETQYFGPGTRLLVL.

The V and J genes are TRBV7-9 and TRBJ1-1, with D hard to call. The ends were cut back, 1 base at V and 4 bases at J, with 10 bases in the middle. CDR1 and CDR2 from the germline V gene are SEHNR and FQNEAQ (reference sequence). This CDR3 has 14 amino acids. The CDR3 region has the DNA TGTGCCAGCAGCTTAGTGGCAGTCGGCACTGAAGCTTTCTTT. Translated: CASSLVAVGTEAFF.

The V and J genes are TRBV12-3 or TRBV12-4 and TRBJ1-2, with a tentative D call TRBD1 (6 bases). V shed 8 bases and J shed 7 bases, with 17 bases lying between them. The CDR3 is made up of 13 amino acids. CDR3 nucleotides: TGTGCCAGCGTTAACCAGGGGAGTAGTGGCTACACCTTC. As protein: CASVNQGSSGYTF.

The gene calls are TRBV20-1 and TRBJ2-1; the D is unclear. Germline V gives CDR1 DFQATT, CDR2 SNEGSKA (reference sequence). The V gene lost 3 bases and the J gene lost 0 bases, with 12 bases spanning the gap. The CDR3 has 15 residues. Here the CDR3 reads CSASSRVSSYNEQFF. The CDR3 DNA is TGCAGTGCTAGTTCTAGGGTGAGCTCCTACAATGAGCAGTTCTTC.

This clone came up a few times. The CDR3 region has the DNA TGTGCCAGCAGTTTCCAGCGGGGGGGCACAGATACGCAGTATTTT. It yields the protein CASSFQRGGTDTQYF. The V and J genes are TRBV28 and TRBJ2-3; TRBD2 matches 9 bases. The V gene's germline CDR1 is MDHEN and CDR2 SYDVKM. V shed 3 bases, J shed 1 base, and the junction held 2 bases outside the gene matches. CDR3 length: 15 amino acids.

This clone was observed a single time. V usage is TRBV2 and J usage is TRBJ1-5, with D possibly being TRBD1 (5 bases). With 8 bases removed from V and 3 bases from J, the gap between germline ends came to 8 bases. CDR1 and CDR2 from the germline V gene are SNHLY and FYNNEI. The length of the CDR3 is 12 residues. CDR3 DNA sequence: TGTGCCAGCGGAGGACACAATCAGCCCCAGCATTTT. Residues: CASGGHNQPQHF. Filled out from reference TRBV2 and TRBJ1-5, the complete variable domain reads EPEVTQTPSHQVTQMGQEVILRCVPISNHLYFYWYRQILGQKVEFLVSFYNNEISEKSEIFDDQFSVERPDGSNFTLKIRSTKLEDSAMYFCASGGHNQPQHFGDGTRLSIL.

Here the CDR3 reads CSARSGRGQANTGELFF. As DNA, the CDR3 is TGCAGCGCACGTTCGGGAAGGGGGCAGGCGAACACCGGGGAGCTGTTTTTT. The chain combines TRBV29-1 with TRBJ2-2; 7 bases match TRBD1. Germline CDR1 reads SQVTM; CDR2 reads ANQGSEA. The CDR3 sequence is 17 residues long. Trimming cost V 7 bases and J 0 bases; bases outside gene matches: 14.

The sample holds a few counts of this clone. The chain recombines TRBV10-3 with TRBJ2-6, with 7 bases aligning to TRBD2. The V gene's germline CDR1 is ENHRY and CDR2 SYGVKD. The CDR3 has 19 residues. Trimming at V came to 0 bases and at J to 3 bases, leaving 11 bases not matched to a gene. This CDR3 reads CAISESEYLGGNGANVLTF. The DNA for the CDR3 is TGTGCCATCAGTGAGTCAGAGTACCTGGGGGGGAATGGGGCCAACGTCCTGACTTTC.

The V gene is TRBV14, the J gene TRBJ1-1, with a weak D call TRBD1 (5 bases). The germline V gene has CDR1 SGHDN and CDR2 FVKESK. The length of the CDR3 is 12 residues. Trimming removed 1 base from V and 11 bases from J, with 11 bases in between. The CDR3 loop reads CASSQAAGRAFF. CDR3 nucleotides: TGTGCCAGCAGCCAAGCCGCAGGGCGGGCTTTCTTT.

The V and J genes are TRBV5-1 and TRBJ2-5; 13 bases match TRBD2. J was trimmed by 2 bases and V by 3 bases; bases with no gene match: 4. CDR1 and CDR2 from the germline V gene are SGHRS and YFSETQ. The CDR3 consists of 16 residues. The chain's CDR3 is CASSYGLAGAQETQYF. The CDR3 region has the DNA TGCGCCAGCAGCTACGGACTAGCGGGGGCACAAGAGACCCAGTACTTC.

The V gene is TRBV24-1, the J gene TRBJ2-7, with 8 nucleotides matching TRBD1. Unmatched junction bases numbered 7, after V lost 4 bases and J lost 0 bases. Germline V gene lookup returns CDR1 KGHDR and CDR2 SFDVKD. This CDR3 comprises 16 residues. CDR3 region: CATSEPPDRDSYEQYV. CDR3 DNA sequence: TGTGCCACCAGTGAGCCTCCGGACAGGGACTCCTACGAGCAGTACGTC.

The chain has TRBV7-2 and TRBJ2-1; D remains ambiguous. Germline CDR1 and CDR2: SGHTA and FQGNSA. Trimming left V 5 bases short and J 2 bases short, with 16 bases between. The length of the CDR3 is 16 residues. The CDR3 bases are TGTGCCAGCAGCCCGAACCCGGCAGTTACCTACAATGAGCAGTTCTTC. This gives the protein CASSPNPAVTYNEQFF.

The chain couples TRBV11-2 to TRBJ2-7; tentative D call: TRBD1 (5 bases). This CDR3 comprises 12 residues. The V end lost 6 bases, the J end lost 3 bases, and 9 bases lay between the germline ends. Germline V gene sequence: CDR1 SGHAT, CDR2 FQNNGV. CDR3 residues: CASRGRDYEQYV. The CDR3 DNA reads as TGTGCCAGCAGAGGCAGGGACTACGAGCAGTACGTC.

The count of this clone is one. The chain has TRBV12-3 or TRBV12-4 and TRBJ1-2; D unclear. V lost 6 bases and J 0 bases, leaving 5 bases between the germline ends. The CDR3 extends over 12 amino acids. This chain's CDR3 is CASSRSNYGYTF. The CDR3 bases are TGTGCCAGCAGCCGCTCTAACTATGGCTACACCTTC.

The chain uses TRBV6-5 and TRBJ2-7; 11 positions agree with TRBD1. Germline assignment: CDR1 MNHEY and CDR2 SVGAGI. The CDR3 has 16 amino acids. V lost 0 bases to trimming and J lost 2 bases; unmatched junction nucleotides: 3. CDR3: CASSYSRTGGPYEQYV. In DNA, the CDR3 is TGTGCCAGCAGTTACTCAAGGACAGGGGGCCCCTACGAGCAGTACGTC.

The chain recombines TRBV7-2 with TRBJ1-5; 7 bases line up with TRBD1. V was clipped by 3 bases and J by 6 bases; unmatched bases: 8. Germline V gives CDR1 SGHTA, CDR2 FQGNSA. The CDR3 runs to 15 residues. The DNA for the CDR3 is TGTGCCAGCAGCTTGCTTAGGGGGCCGGGTCAGCCCCAGCATTTT. The encoded protein is CASSLLRGPGQPQHF.

The rearrangement uses TRBV20-1 and TRBJ2-5, with 10 bases fitting TRBD2. Germline V gives CDR1 DFQATT, CDR2 SNEGSKA (reference sequence). The CDR3 consists of 15 residues. The junction had 9 bases not matched to a gene; V was cut back by 3 bases and J by 5 bases. CDR3 sequence reads: CSASNSGGRGETQYF. In nucleotides, the CDR3 is TGCAGTGCTAGTAATAGCGGGGGGCGAGGGGAGACCCAGTACTTC.

The chain recombines TRBV6-5 with TRBJ2-3, with D possibly called TRBD1 or TRBD2 (6 bases each). The CDR3 is 15 amino acids. In germline, CDR1 is MNHEY, CDR2 SVGAGI. Trimming shortened V by 5 bases and J by 7 bases, and 19 bases separated the two germline ends. CDR3 coding DNA: TGTGCCAGCAGTCCCAGGGGACTCCGGGGGAATACGCAGTATTTT. Residues: CASSPRGLRGNTQYF.

This clone showed up just a few times. J is TRBJ2-7 and V is TRBV18; possibly TRBD1 or TRBD2 for D (5 bases each). V gave up 3 bases and J gave up 5 bases, with 20 bases separating them. The CDR3 totals 16 residues. Germline V gene sequence: CDR1 KGHSH, CDR2 LQKENI. The CDR3: CASSPAGAMAWHEQYV. The DNA for the CDR3 is TGTGCCAGCTCACCGGCCGGGGCGATGGCATGGCACGAGCAGTACGTC.

The V gene is TRBV7-9, the J gene TRBJ1-2; D call uncertain. Germline assignment: CDR1 SEHNR and CDR2 FQNEAQ (reference sequence). The V end lost 7 bases, the J end lost 1 base, and 22 bases lay between the germline ends. The CDR3 has 17 residues. CDR3 loop: CASTSSAVSLLNYGYTF. As DNA, the CDR3 is TGTGCCAGCACCTCATCGGCGGTGAGCTTACTTAACTATGGCTACACCTTC.

This clone was seen only a few times. V and J are TRBV6-4 and TRBJ2-2; 7 nucleotides line up with TRBD1. Germline V gene lookup returns CDR1 MRHNA and CDR2 SNTAGT. The CDR3 covers 15 residues. The V and J ends lost 5 bases and 1 base, in that order; junction bases with no gene match: 4. The CDR3 DNA reads as TGTGCCAGCAGTTCCGACAGGGAGAACACCGGGGAGCTGTTTTTT. It specifies CASSSDRENTGELFF.

This clone was detected only a few times. The rearrangement uses TRBV18 and TRBJ2-5, with 11 bases fitting TRBD2. This CDR3 region has 14 residues. The V segment lost 3 bases and the J segment 5 bases; nucleotides outside the gene matches: 2. The germline gives CDR1 KGHSH, CDR2 LQKENI. CDR3: CASSPTSGEETQYF. CDR3 sequence (DNA): TGTGCCAGCTCACCGACTAGCGGGGAGGAGACCCAGTACTTC.

The rearrangement links TRBV2 to TRBJ1-5; maybe TRBD1 (6 bases). The CDR3 has 14 amino acids. In germline, CDR1 is SNHLY, CDR2 FYNNEI. V was shortened by 4 bases and J by 1 base, with 8 bases between the two germline ends. CDR3 DNA: TGTGCCAGCAGTGGGACAGCCAGCAATCAGCCCCAGCATTTT. Its translation is CASSGTASNQPQHF.

The DNA for the CDR3 is TGTGCCGCACAGGGGCGAGGGAGAACCCTCCACTTT. This sequence encodes CAAQGRGRTLHF. This chain connects TRBV25-1 to TRBJ1-6; TRBD1 aligns across 7 bases. The length of the CDR3 is 12 residues. CDR1 MGHDK and CDR2 SYGVNS come from the germline V gene. V gave up 11 bases and J gave up 14 bases; unmatched junction bases: 12.

The V and J genes are TRBV5-4 and TRBJ2-2; the match to TRBD1 covers 12 bases. The CDR3 has 16 residues. With V trimmed by 1 base and J by 6 bases, 4 bases remained unmatched. The germline gives CDR1 SGHNT, CDR2 YYREEE (reference sequence). Here the CDR3 DNA reads TGTGCCAGCAGCTTGTTGGGACAGGGGGCCCCCGGGGAGCTGTTTTTT. It translates to CASSLLGQGAPGELFF.